Presented here are 26 T cell receptor beta chains from one specimen sequenced in a study of T cell responses to AZD1222 COVID-19 vaccine. Generated by immunoSEQ multiplex PCR, the TCRdb table keeps only in-frame clones and is missing some. Of around 120,000 clones in the sample, around 94% are singletons; the top ten hold more than 2%. The sequenced sample was peripheral blood, obtained on day 0 of AZD1222 vaccination. The receptor set was obtained from an adult in good health.

V and J are TRBV7-3 and TRBJ2-2; D is possibly TRBD2 (6 bases). V was trimmed by 8 bases and J by 2 bases, leaving 15 bases between them. CDR1 is SGHTA, CDR2 FQGTGA, per germline. CDR3 length: 15 residues. CDR3 loop: CASGWRDGNTGELFF. The DNA of the CDR3 is TGTGCCAGCGGATGGCGGGACGGAAACACCGGGGAGCTGTTTTTT. The entire variable domain, with the rest obtained from reference TRBV7-3 and TRBJ2-2, is as follows: GAGVSQTPSNKVTEKGKYVELRCDPISGHTALYWYRQSLGQGPEFLIYFQGTGAADDSGLPNDRFFAVRPEGSVSTLKIQRTERGDSAVYLCASGWRDGNTGELFFGEGSRLTVL.

Turning to this clone: This sample also contains other DNA sequences that code for the same CDR3. V is TRBV18 and J is TRBJ1-1; perhaps TRBD1 as D (5 bases). Germline values: CDR1 KGHSH, CDR2 LQKENI. V gave up 5 bases and J gave up 3 bases, with 10 bases separating them. This CDR3 comprises 13 residues. The CDR3 DNA is TGTGCCAGCTCATCTGGGGGGGACACTGAAGCTTTCTTT. It specifies CASSSGGDTEAFF. The full variable domain, with the rest looked up from reference TRBV18 and TRBJ1-1, is NAGVMQNPRHLVRRRGQEARLRCSPMKGHSHVYWYRQLPEEGLKFMVYLQKENIIDESGMPKERFSAEFPKEGPSILRIQQVVRGDSAAYFCASSSGGDTEAFFGQGTRLTVV.

The chain employs TRBV7-2 and TRBJ1-6, with a possible D match to TRBD1 (6 bases). CDR3 length: 15 amino acids. V dropped 5 bases and J dropped 4 bases, with 12 bases sitting between them. In germline, CDR1 is SGHTA, CDR2 FQGNSA. The chain's CDR3 is CASSPRQVYNSPLHF. CDR3 DNA: TGTGCCAGCAGCCCGAGACAGGTGTATAATTCACCCCTCCACTTT.

The genes are TRBV19 and TRBJ1-5; weak D call: TRBD1 (6 bases). Trimming left V 8 bases short and J 5 bases short, with 19 bases between. Germline assignment: CDR1 LNHDA and CDR2 SQIVND (reference sequence). This CDR3 contains 15 residues. The CDR3 nucleotides are TGTGCCAGTGAAATTGGTACAGGGTTATATCAGCCCCAGCATTTT. Translated: CASEIGTGLYQPQHF.

This clone has just one count. V usage is TRBV6-4 and J usage is TRBJ1-1, with a weak D call TRBD1 (6 bases). Trimming removed 6 bases from V and 3 bases from J, with 11 bases in between. The CDR3 consists of 13 residues. Germline CDR1 and CDR2: MRHNA and SNTAGT. CDR3 nucleotide sequence: TGTGCCAGCAGCCGACAGGTGGACACTGAAGCTTTCTTT. Translation gives CASSRQVDTEAFF.

The chain combines TRBV5-1 with TRBJ1-6; 8 bases match TRBD1. The CDR3 sequence is 14 residues long. V gave up 4 bases and J gave up 6 bases; unmatched junction bases: 3. From germline, CDR1 is SGHRS and CDR2 YFSETQ. CDR3 DNA sequence: TGCGCCAGCAGCCTAGGACAGGGTAATTCACCCCTCCACTTT. Translation: CASSLGQGNSPLHF.

This clone was detected once. The gene calls are TRBV5-4 and TRBJ1-2; D is uncertain. CDR3 length: 13 amino acids. V lost 0 bases to trimming and J lost 6 bases, with 9 bases between them. CDR1 and CDR2 (germline): SGHNT, YYREEE (reference sequence). CDR3 sequence (DNA): TGTGCCAGCAGCTTGGGCAGGATCGATGGCTACACCTTC. Its translation: CASSLGRIDGYTF.

This clone came up once. This chain joins TRBV6-5 and TRBJ1-1; D might be TRBD1 (6 bases). Trimming removed 5 bases at V and 4 bases at J, with 11 bases between. This CDR3 has 13 amino acids. Germline V lookup: CDR1 MNHEY, CDR2 SVGAGI. The CDR3 nucleotides read TGTGCCAGCAGTCGACAGGAGGGCACTGAAGCTTTCTTT. Its protein is CASSRQEGTEAFF.

The genes are TRBV11-2 and TRBJ1-2; perhaps TRBD1 as D (6 bases). Germline assignment: CDR1 SGHAT and CDR2 FQNNGV. There are 14 residues in the CDR3. V shed 1 base and J shed 3 bases, with 9 bases lying between them. The CDR3 region is CASSLGGGDYGYTF. CDR3 coding DNA: TGTGCCAGCAGCTTAGGCGGGGGCGACTATGGCTACACCTTC. The entire variable domain, with the rest obtained from reference TRBV11-2 and TRBJ1-2, is as follows: EAGVAQSPRYKIIEKRQSVAFWCNPISGHATLYWYQQILGQGPKLLIQFQNNGVVDDSQLPKDRFSAERLKGVDSTLKIQPAKLEDSAVYLCASSLGGGDYGYTFGSGTRLTVV.

The V and J genes are TRBV18 and TRBJ2-2, with D unresolved. The germline V gene encodes CDR1 KGHSH and CDR2 LQKENI. The CDR3 length is 15 residues. V gave up 0 bases and J gave up 4 bases, with 9 bases separating them. The CDR3 loop reads CASSPPEGFTGELFF. As DNA, the CDR3 is TGTGCCAGCTCACCACCGGAAGGATTCACCGGGGAGCTGTTTTTT.

The chain joins TRBV25-1 to TRBJ2-2, with D possibly TRBD1 on 6 matching bases. V lost 6 bases, J lost 7 bases, and 18 bases lay in between. The CDR3 covers 15 residues. CDR1 MGHDK and CDR2 SYGVNS come from the germline V gene. The CDR3: CASSNSRDNIGELFF. CDR3 DNA sequence: TGTGCCAGCAGCAACTCCCGGGACAATATCGGGGAGCTGTTTTTT.

This chain links TRBV2 with TRBJ2-7, with 9 bases fitting TRBD1. Germline-derived CDR1 and CDR2 are SNHLY and FYNNEI. There are 13 residues in the CDR3. With V trimmed by 11 bases and J by 4 bases, 9 bases remained unmatched. CDR3 sequence (DNA): TGTGCCGTTAAAAGGGACAGGGTGTACGAGCAGTACTTC. As protein: CAVKRDRVYEQYF.

This sequence joins TRBV6-5 and TRBJ2-7; TRBD1 aligns across 12 bases. The CDR3 consists of 13 residues. The V segment lost 6 bases and the J segment 7 bases; nucleotides outside the gene matches: 4. Looked up from germline, CDR1 is MNHEY and CDR2 is SVGAGI. The CDR3 region is CASSWDRGLEQYF. CDR3 in DNA: TGTGCCAGCAGCTGGGACAGGGGGCTTGAGCAGTACTTC.

The gene calls are TRBV2 and TRBJ1-2, with D maybe TRBD1 (5 bases). The CDR3 length is 15 residues. Germline lookup yields CDR1 SNHLY and CDR2 FYNNEI. V was cut by 10 bases and J by 1 base, with 19 bases left in between. This CDR3 is CATGGMGGGNYGYTF. In DNA, the CDR3 is TGTGCCACAGGAGGGATGGGGGGTGGTAACTATGGCTACACCTTC.

The chain recombines TRBV6-5 with TRBJ1-6; unclear D gene. The CDR3 runs 13 residues. Germline V CDR1 and CDR2: MNHEY, SVGAGI. Between the trimmed V and J ends, which lost 5 bases and 6 bases, there was a span of 8 bases. For the CDR3, the DNA is TGTGCCAGCAGTAACCATCCTAATTCACCCCTCCACTTT. This codes for CASSNHPNSPLHF.

The chain links TRBV5-1 to TRBJ1-2; 11 bases match TRBD1. This CDR3 is 14 amino acids long. Trimming took 3 bases from V and 6 from J; bases not matched to a gene: 4. CDR1 SGHRS and CDR2 YFSETQ come from the germline V gene. This CDR3 is CASSWDRGNDGYTF. As DNA, the CDR3 is TGCGCCAGCAGCTGGGACAGGGGGAATGATGGCTACACCTTC.

The CDR3 bases are TGTGCCAGTAGTATAAGAACCCAGCCCCAGCATTTT. Translated, it gives CASSIRTQPQHF. The chain has TRBV19 and TRBJ1-5; no firm D call. The CDR3 is 12 amino acids. Germline V gives CDR1 LNHDA, CDR2 SQIVND (reference sequence). Trimming shortened V by 2 bases and J by 7 bases, and 6 bases separated the two germline ends.

The V gene is TRBV28, the J gene TRBJ1-6; D unclear. This CDR3 region has 15 residues. Trimming shortened V by 8 bases and J by 8 bases, and 19 bases separated the two germline ends. The germline V gene encodes CDR1 MDHEN and CDR2 SYDVKM. The CDR3, as DNA: TGTGCCAGCCGCCCGAACATACTATACGATTCACCCCTCCACTTT. Translated, it gives CASRPNILYDSPLHF.

The chain combines TRBV27 with TRBJ2-4; maybe TRBD2 (5 bases). V was pared by 6 bases and J by 0 bases, with 15 bases between. The CDR3 totals 16 residues. Germline CDR1 MNHEY, CDR2 SMNVEV (reference sequence). The DNA of the CDR3 is TGTGCCAGCAGCGGTCGGGGAGCCCTAGCCAAAAACATTCAGTACTTC. It yields the protein CASSGRGALAKNIQYF.

This clone was picked up one time. The chain recombines TRBV6-5 with TRBJ1-6; TRBD1 matches 9 bases. V was clipped by 7 bases and J by 12 bases; unmatched bases: 10. Germline CDR1 MNHEY, CDR2 SVGAGI. This CDR3 spans 14 amino acids. The DNA of the CDR3 is TGTGCCAGCAAATGGGGGACAGGGACGCGACCCCTCCACTTT. This encodes CASKWGTGTRPLHF.

The chain carries TRBV7-2 and TRBJ1-4; the D is unclear. The CDR3 sequence is 14 residues long. Trimming left V 3 bases short and J 8 bases short, with 13 bases between. Germline CDR1 reads SGHTA; CDR2 reads FQGNSA. The CDR3 DNA reads as TGTGCCAGCAGCTTTCCTGGGGATTGGGAAAAACTGTTTTTT. It is translated as CASSFPGDWEKLFF.

The V call is TRBV18, the J call TRBJ1-2; a weak D match, TRBD1 (5 bases). Trimming pared 2 bases from V and 5 bases from J, leaving 18 bases between. This CDR3 has 16 residues. Per the germline V gene, CDR1 is KGHSH and CDR2 is LQKENI. CDR3 sequence reads: CASSPTVGATDYGYTF. CDR3 nucleotides: TGTGCCAGCTCACCAACTGTAGGGGCGACGGATTATGGCTACACCTTC.

The J gene is TRBJ1-2, the V gene TRBV4-3; D is ambiguous. Germline lookup yields CDR1 LGHNA and CDR2 YSLEER. CDR3 length: 15 residues. V lost 0 bases and J 8 bases, leaving 16 bases between the germline ends. This CDR3 is CASSQDSSGKFGYTF. CDR3 DNA sequence: TGCGCCAGCAGCCAAGACAGTTCGGGGAAATTCGGCTACACCTTC.

The rearrangement joins TRBV28 to TRBJ2-1; TRBD2 aligns across 9 bases. CDR1 is MDHEN and CDR2 is SYDVKM in the germline V gene. V shed 6 bases, J shed 2 bases, and the junction held 2 bases outside the gene matches. The CDR3 runs 14 residues. CDR3 sequence (DNA): TGTGCCAGCAGACCTAGCGGGACCTACAATGAGCAGTTCTTC. Its protein is CASRPSGTYNEQFF. Combining the CDR3 with reference TRBV28 and TRBJ2-1 gives the whole variable domain DVKVTQSSRYLVKRTGEKVFLECVQDMDHENMFWYRQDPGLGLRLIYFSYDVKMKEKGDIPEGYSVSREKKERFSLILESASTNQTSMYLCASRPSGTYNEQFFGPGTRLTVL.

The gene calls are TRBV7-2 and TRBJ1-1; D call uncertain. This CDR3 comprises 14 residues. V was shortened by 6 bases and J by 0 bases, with 11 bases between the two germline ends. CDR1 SGHTA and CDR2 FQGNSA come from the germline V gene. CDR3 loop: CASSLYFMNTEAFF. The CDR3 coding sequence is TGTGCCAGCAGTCTTTACTTCATGAACACTGAAGCTTTCTTT.

The rearrangement links TRBV5-5 to TRBJ2-1; the D gene is possibly TRBD2 (5 bases). This CDR3 has 14 residues. Trimming stripped 2 bases from V and 6 bases from J, with 12 bases between. Germline CDR1 reads SGHKS; CDR2 reads YYEKEE (reference sequence). The CDR3 DNA reads TGTGCCAGCAGCTTACTAGGGTCGGGCAATGAGCAGTTCTTC. It yields the protein CASSLLGSGNEQFF. Together with reference TRBV5-5 and TRBJ2-1, the CDR3 gives the full variable domain: DAGVTQSPTHLIKTRGQQVTLRCSPISGHKSVSWYQQVLGQGPQFIFQYYEKEERGRGNFPDRFSARQFPNYSSELNVNALLLGDSALYLCASSLLGSGNEQFFGPGTRLTVL.